This record concerns one T cell receptor beta chain sequence. Its antigen is not yet known. No qualities accompany the bases; no much larger clone lies one base away. TCRbeta CDR3 regions were amplified from genomic DNA using the immunoSEQ Assay, a bias-controlled multiplex PCR. As for the authors' bioinformatics: Nucleated cell counts per sample were estimated from amplification of reference gene primers within the assay. Sequence reads were collapsed and filtered to measure the absolute abundance of every unique TCRbeta CDR3 rearrangement. Productive Simpson clonality was computed per sample as the square root of Simpson's diversity index over productive rearrangements. Drawn from immuneACCESS, this table holds only the in-frame rearrangements with V and J called that TCRdb kept. Clones are partly lost; checked studies trace under half to an unresolved V gene and leave the rest unexplained. V and J calls and clone size are those listed in that table; D and trimming were worked out from the DNA. Here the sample has 140,000 to 150,000 clones; about 80% occur a single time. The biggest ten clones account for approximately 45% of the sample.

Each collaborating institution followed its own protocols to collect whole blood in K2EDTA tubes. For TCRbeta analysis, collaborators shipped samples in one of three forms: frozen whole blood, isolated PBMCs, or DNA extracted from either of those sample types. The V end loses 4 bases and the J end loses 8 bases, and a stretch of 15 bases separates them. Reading the germline V gene gives CDR1 ENHRY and CDR2 SYGVKD. CDR3 length: 14 amino acids, cysteine to phenylalanine. The retained sequence is limited to the CDR3, 42 bases, with the frame set at the first base. The entry originates in a study of blood T cell repertoires in COVID-19 (dated by TCRdb to the early 2020s). As for the study more broadly: The collaborator samples originated in the United States, Italy and Spain and spanned the acute and convalescent phases of COVID-19. A freely available public database, intended as a resource for researchers studying the immune response to SARS-CoV-2, is where the repertoires were released. The material from the prospective study consisted of cDNA or gDNA derived from T cells, B-cell-depleted T cells, or PBMCs. Where HLA class I and class II types were available, the types were taken from metadata supplied by the sample provider, not from assay-based typing. The samples were drawn from the first 160 participants of the ongoing ImmuneRACE study and from under 1,500 subjects provided by 6 global collaborators. The dataset comprised deeply sampled blood TCRbeta repertoires from subjects exposed to, actively infected with, or recovered from COVID-19. Nearly every sample came with metadata listing a de-identified subject ID, COVID-19 status, age in years and sex.

The investigation overall reported the following: Clinical and demographic metadata were provided uncurated, with the amount varying by source and participant.

Specimen: peripheral blood. The clonotype was recovered from a human donor in a cohort sampled during active COVID-19. Recombination joined TRBV10-3 with TRBJ2-4; TRBD1 is perhaps the D gene, given 6 matching bases. At the DNA level, the sequence is TGTGCCATCAGTGCGAGAGGGGGAACCGACATTCAGTACTTC. Its translation is CAISARGGTDIQYF.